A selection of T cell receptor beta chains follows, all from one sample in a study of blood T cell repertoires in COVID-19. Measured with immunoSEQ multiplex PCR; TCRdb has only the in-frame clones, and not every one. The sample lists about 140,000 clones; around 84% were seen once. Sequencing was performed on peripheral blood. The source is a human donor in a cohort sampled during active COVID-19. Each CDR3 is given without its conserved first and last residue.

TRBV6-1	16	TRBJ1-5	ASSGQGHGSYSNQPQH
TRBV2	15	TRBJ2-1	ASSGSSARGSYNEQF
TRBV7-2	12	TRBJ2-1	ASSVQGFDNEQF
TRBV4-1	15	TRBJ2-2	ASSPHPDRGATGELF
TRBV4-1	13	TRBJ2-7	ASSQGQGGAYEQY
TRBV6-4	10	TRBJ2-1	ASSALGGEQF
TRBV3-1/TRBV3-2	12	TRBJ2-1	ASSQGQGFGRQF
TRBV29-1	11	TRBJ1-2	SVAADRTYGYT
TRBV6-6	14	TRBJ1-1	ASSYERGFRGTEAF
TRBV6-6	13	TRBJ1-4	ASSYPASGGEKLF
TRBV15	13	TRBJ1-4	ATSRGGGGNEKLF
TRBV7-8	14	TRBJ2-7	ASSLARSGRGYEQY
TRBV2	11	TRBJ2-5	ASRRDQIETQY
TRBV7-9	12	TRBJ2-1	ASSAWGVYNEQF
TRBV20-1	11	TRBJ2-7	SASKRVAYEQY